This entry concerns a single T cell receptor (beta chain). As yet, its antigen is unknown. J gave up 11 bases and V 5 bases, and 12 bases lay outside the gene matches. Germline loops: CDR1 SNHLY, CDR2 FYNNEI. There are 15 residues in the CDR3. These data belong to a study of OX40 agonist ivuxolimab in advanced cancers. Study background: At approximately 80% male, the cohort had a mean age of about 60 years, ranging from roughly 20 to 85. Earlier treatment with anti-PD-1, anti-PD-L1 or anti-CTLA-4 was permitted, and roughly 40% had received some. Study results and limitations: Doses of 0.1 to 3.0 mg/kg were accompanied by clonal expansion of CD4+ and CD8+ blood T cells by week 6. Near-lowest levels of clonal expansion characterized partial responders at 0.1-3.0 mg/kg.

TCRdb's table, derived via immunoSEQ multiplex PCR, lists solely in-frame clones and lacks some. The repertoire holds 85,000 to 90,000 clones, with roughly 92% as singletons. The sequenced sample was CD4+ or CD8+ T cells sorted from blood, obtained in a trial of the OX40 agonist ivuxolimab. The V call is TRBV2, the J call TRBJ1-6, with TRBD1 identical over 7 bases. This clonotype was sampled from an adult with an advanced solid tumor such as melanoma, head and neck, liver or kidney cancer. CDR3 loop: CASSRDRTPGAPLHF. In DNA, the CDR3 is TGTGCCAGCAGTAGGGACAGAACTCCAGGGGCACCCCTCCACTTT.